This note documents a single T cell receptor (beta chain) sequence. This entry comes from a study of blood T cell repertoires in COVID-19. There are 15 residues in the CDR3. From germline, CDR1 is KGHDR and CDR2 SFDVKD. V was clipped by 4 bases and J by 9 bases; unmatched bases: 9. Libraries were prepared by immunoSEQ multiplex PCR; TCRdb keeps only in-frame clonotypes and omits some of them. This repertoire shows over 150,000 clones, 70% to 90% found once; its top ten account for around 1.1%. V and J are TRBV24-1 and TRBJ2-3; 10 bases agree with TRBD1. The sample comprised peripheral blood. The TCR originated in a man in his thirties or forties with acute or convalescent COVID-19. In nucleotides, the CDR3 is TGTGCCACCAGTGACAAAGGACAGGGGGTCCACACGCAGTATTTT. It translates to CATSDKGQGVHTQYF.